The 27 T cell receptor beta chains given below trace back to one sample, sequenced in a study of T-cell reconstitution after alpha-beta-depleted transplantation in children. A TCRbeta library incorporating unique molecular identifiers was prepared. TCRdb re-called the PCR reads through MiXCR, storing one row per CDR3 protein. The repertoire holds tens of thousands of distinct CDR3 sequences, with about 10% as singletons. The source was PBMCs, mostly from graft donor cells, collected 60 days after TCRalphabeta/CD19-depleted stem cell transplant. These receptors were taken from a male patient aged 2 to 9 who had a stem cell transplant for chronic granulomatous disease, so the T cells may come from the graft donor.

This chain connects TRBV20-1 to TRBJ2-2; 13 bases are shared with TRBD2. Germline CDR1 is DFQATT and CDR2 is SNEGSKA (reference sequence). Unmatched junction bases numbered 8, after V lost 1 base and J lost 3 bases. The CDR3 length is 18 residues. The CDR3 region has the DNA TGCAGTGCTAGAGGACTAGCGGGAGGCCTGGGGGACACCGGGGAGCTGTTTTTT. Amino acid sequence: CSARGLAGGLGDTGELFF.

This clonotype has ten or more counts. This chain uses TRBV3-1 with TRBJ2-1; 13 bases are a match to TRBD2. J was trimmed by 9 bases and V by 6 bases; bases with no gene match: 5. Per the germline V gene, CDR1 is LGHDT and CDR2 is YNNKEL (reference sequence). CDR3 length equals 14 residues. Written as DNA, the CDR3 is TGTGCCAGCAGACTAGCGGGAGGGCCCGGTGAGCAGTTCTTC. Translating gives CASRLAGGPGEQFF.

This clonotype showed up many times. The chain has TRBV6-1 and TRBJ1-1; D is possibly TRBD1 (5 bases). Germline CDR1 is MNHNS and CDR2 is SASEGT. The CDR3 covers 14 residues. V gave up 5 bases and J gave up 4 bases, with 14 bases separating them. CDR3 in amino acids: CASSPPDGGTEAFF. In DNA form, the CDR3 reads TGTGCCAGCAGTCCCCCGGACGGGGGCACTGAAGCTTTCTTT.

This clonotype was observed at least ten times. V gene TRBV7-6 combines with J gene TRBJ2-6, with 7 positions matching TRBD2. The CDR3 covers 15 residues. Looked up from germline, CDR1 is SGHVS and CDR2 is FNYEAQ. The V segment lost 3 bases and the J segment 2 bases; nucleotides outside the gene matches: 1. The CDR3 here is CASSFGGTGANVLTF. Here the CDR3 DNA reads TGTGCCAGCAGCTTCGGGGGGACTGGGGCCAACGTCCTGACTTTC.

This clonotype was recorded only once. This may be a read error: a much more frequent sequence differs by one nucleotide. The V and J genes are TRBV28 and TRBJ2-7; 7 bases are shared with TRBD1. CDR1 and CDR2 (germline): MDHEN, SYDVKM. J gave up 0 bases and V 6 bases, and 2 bases lay outside the gene matches. CDR3 size: 13 residues. The CDR3 loop is CASSQGVSYEQYF. The CDR3 DNA reads TGTGCCAGCAGCCAGGGGGTCTCCTACGAGCAGTACTTC.

V usage is TRBV6-1 and J usage is TRBJ2-7; no clear D. The CDR3 covers 15 residues. Looked up from germline, CDR1 is MNHNS and CDR2 is SASEGT. The V and J ends lost 9 bases and 3 bases respectively, with 21 bases between them. This CDR3 is CASRFLGDPIYEQYF. The DNA of the CDR3 is TGTGCCAGTCGGTTTCTGGGCGACCCCATCTACGAGCAGTACTTC.

There are many counts of this clonotype. V usage is TRBV13 and J usage is TRBJ2-1, with D possibly matching TRBD2 (7 bases). With 2 bases removed from V and 8 bases from J, the gap between germline ends came to 16 bases. The germline V gene encodes CDR1 PRHDT and CDR2 FYEKMQ (reference sequence). The CDR3 sequence is 15 residues long. The chain's CDR3 is CASSLFKAGADEQFF. The CDR3 DNA sequence: TGTGCCAGCAGCTTATTTAAGGCGGGGGCCGATGAGCAGTTCTTC.

This clonotype was recorded many times. The chain employs TRBV6-1 and TRBJ2-1; TRBD1 aligns across 7 bases. The length of the CDR3 is 15 residues. Germline lookup yields CDR1 MNHNS and CDR2 SASEGT. The V segment lost 2 bases and the J segment 2 bases; nucleotides outside the gene matches: 3. CDR3 bases: TGTGCCAGCAGTGAAAGGGGACAGCCCTACAATGAGCAGTTCTTC. It specifies CASSERGQPYNEQFF.

The CDR3 nucleotides are TGTGCCAGCAAGCTAGCGGGAGTGTGGGGAGGCACCGGGGAGCTGTTTTTT. Its protein product is CASKLAGVWGGTGELFF. The chain has TRBV28 and TRBJ2-2; 10 bases line up with TRBD2. V gave up 7 bases and J gave up 4 bases; unmatched junction bases: 12. The germline CDR1 and CDR2 sequences are MDHEN and SYDVKM. This CDR3 has 17 amino acids.

This clonotype was counted at least ten times. The chain joins TRBV2 to TRBJ2-7; perhaps TRBD1 as D (6 bases). CDR3 length equals 13 residues. With 6 bases removed from V and 2 bases from J, the gap between germline ends came to 11 bases. Germline V gene lookup returns CDR1 SNHLY and CDR2 FYNNEI. The CDR3 coding sequence is TGTGCCAGCAGCAAAGACAGGACCTACGAGCAGTACTTC. Translated, it gives CASSKDRTYEQYF. Variable domain in full (rest from reference TRBV2 and TRBJ2-7): EPEVTQTPSHQVTQMGQEVILRCVPISNHLYFYWYRQILGQKVEFLVSFYNNEISEKSEIFDDQFSVERPDGSNFTLKIRSTKLEDSAMYFCASSKDRTYEQYFGPGTRLTVT.

This clonotype was recorded at least ten times. The chain joins TRBV2 to TRBJ2-1, with TRBD2 matching 11 bases. The CDR3 loop spans 15 amino acids. Germline lookup yields CDR1 SNHLY and CDR2 FYNNEI. V lost 6 bases to trimming and J lost 6 bases; unmatched junction nucleotides: 7. Here the CDR3 reads CASRELSGRANEQFF. Written as DNA, the CDR3 is TGTGCCAGCAGGGAGCTTAGCGGGAGGGCCAATGAGCAGTTCTTC.

There are many counts of this clonotype. The chain recombines TRBV28 with TRBJ1-6; the match to TRBD1 covers 11 bases. The CDR3 consists of 16 residues. Germline V lookup: CDR1 MDHEN, CDR2 SYDVKM. Germline trimming cut 5 bases from V and 5 bases from J; bases unmatched to any gene: 5. The CDR3 sequence is CASSIRTGGNNSPLHF. The CDR3 DNA sequence: TGTGCCAGCAGTATAAGGACAGGGGGCAATAATTCACCCCTCCACTTT. The whole variable domain, remainder taken from reference TRBV28 and TRBJ1-6, is DVKVTQSSRYLVKRTGEKVFLECVQDMDHENMFWYRQDPGLGLRLIYFSYDVKMKEKGDIPEGYSVSREKKERFSLILESASTNQTSMYLCASSIRTGGNNSPLHFGNGTRLTVT.

This clonotype was counted many times. The CDR3 spells CASRTGLAGGNEQFF. CDR3 bases: TGTGCCAGCAGAACAGGACTAGCGGGAGGCAATGAGCAGTTCTTC. This chain uses TRBV11-1 with TRBJ2-1, with TRBD2 identical over 14 bases. Germline CDR1 and CDR2: SGHAT and FQDESV (reference sequence). The V segment lost 6 bases and the J segment 6 bases; nucleotides outside the gene matches: 4. The CDR3 sequence is 15 residues long.

This clonotype appeared many times. The CDR3 DNA reads as TGTGCCAGCAGTTACGGATTTAGCGCCGAGCAGTTCTTC. This gives the protein CASSYGFSAEQFF. J is TRBJ2-1 and V is TRBV6-2 or TRBV6-3; weak D call: TRBD2 (5 bases). The germline CDR1 and CDR2 sequences are MNHEY and SVGEGT. The CDR3 consists of 13 residues. V was pared by 2 bases and J by 10 bases, with 12 bases between.

The sample holds a few counts of this clonotype. In DNA, the CDR3 is TGTGCCAGCAGTGAAGGACAGGAGGGCTATGGCTACACCTTC. As protein: CASSEGQEGYGYTF. The chain employs TRBV6-4 and TRBJ1-2; TRBD1 aligns across 7 bases. Germline V gives CDR1 MRHNA, CDR2 SNTAGT. The ends lost 3 bases at V and 4 bases at J; junction bases unmatched: 5. The CDR3 contains 14 residues.

Many counts were recorded for this clonotype. V usage is TRBV20-1 and J usage is TRBJ1-5; 9 bases align to TRBD1. Germline loops: CDR1 DFQATT, CDR2 SNEGSKA (reference sequence). The CDR3 covers 14 residues. After removal of 0 bases from V and 7 bases from J, the junction contained 4 bases not matched to a gene. CDR3 DNA sequence: TGCAGTGCTAGAGACGGGACAGGGAACCAGCCCCAGCATTTT. It codes for CSARDGTGNQPQHF.

This clonotype came up a few times. Written as DNA, the CDR3 is TGTGCCAGCAGTGGGGCGGGGGGAATCCGCTACGAGCAGTACTTC. It codes for CASSGAGGIRYEQYF. V gene TRBV28 combines with J gene TRBJ2-7; TRBD2 aligns across 8 bases. The CDR3 runs 15 residues. With 5 bases clipped from V and 3 bases from J, the junction kept 9 bases outside the gene matches. Germline lookup yields CDR1 MDHEN and CDR2 SYDVKM.

In its sample, this clonotype was seen a few times. The chain's CDR3 is CASVVAGEGEQFF. CDR3 nucleotides: TGTGCCAGCGTGGTGGCAGGGGAAGGTGAGCAGTTCTTC. The V and J genes are TRBV6-6 and TRBJ2-1, with a weak D call TRBD1 (6 bases). Looked up from germline, CDR1 is MNHNY and CDR2 is SVGAGI (reference sequence). CDR3 length equals 13 residues. V dropped 8 bases and J dropped 9 bases, with 17 bases sitting between them.

The chain links TRBV7-8 to TRBJ2-1; D not resolved. CDR1 is SGHVS and CDR2 is FQNEAQ in the germline V gene. The CDR3 consists of 16 residues. With 6 bases removed from V and 0 bases from J, the gap between germline ends came to 15 bases. Here the CDR3 DNA reads TGTGCCAGCAGTCGCCGTCAGGCCGACTCCTACAATGAGCAGTTCTTC. It specifies CASSRRQADSYNEQFF.

This clonotype has a count of ten or more. This chain uses TRBV12-3 or TRBV12-4 with TRBJ2-3, with 7 positions matching TRBD2. J gave up 6 bases and V 7 bases, and 7 bases lay outside the gene matches. The CDR3 covers 13 residues. CDR3 DNA sequence: TGTGCCAGCACCGGGGGAGGGCTGGATACGCAGTATTTT. Protein: CASTGGGLDTQYF.

The sample holds many counts of this clonotype. This chain uses TRBV12-3 or TRBV12-4 with TRBJ2-7; D gene uncertain. V dropped 1 base and J dropped 6 bases, with 10 bases sitting between them. The CDR3 has 13 amino acids. The CDR3 sequence: CASSLVKASEQYF. In DNA form, the CDR3 reads TGTGCCAGCAGTTTAGTAAAGGCGTCCGAGCAGTACTTC.

This clonotype has a count of ten or more. The chain uses TRBV10-1 and TRBJ2-7; D unresolved. The CDR3 covers 9 residues. Trimming left V 6 bases short and J 7 bases short, with 4 bases between. Looked up from germline, CDR1 is WNHNN and CDR2 is SYGVQD (reference sequence). The CDR3 protein is CASSREQYF. As DNA, the CDR3 is TGCGCCAGCAGCAGGGAGCAGTACTTC.

V gene TRBV19 combines with J gene TRBJ2-3; no definite D call. Germline CDR1 reads LNHDA; CDR2 reads SQIVND (reference sequence). With 4 bases removed from V and 4 bases from J, the gap between germline ends came to 15 bases. The CDR3 sequence is 15 residues long. The CDR3 DNA reads TGTGCCAGTAGTAAGTCACACCATGGATCAGATACGCAGTATTTT. Translating it yields CASSKSHHGSDTQYF.

This chain connects TRBV18 to TRBJ1-5; TRBD1 aligns across 8 bases. Unmatched junction bases numbered 8, after V lost 2 bases and J lost 5 bases. Germline assignment: CDR1 KGHSH and CDR2 LQKENI. The CDR3 has 16 amino acids. The CDR3 spells CASSPVPGQGYQPQHF. CDR3 DNA sequence: TGTGCCAGCTCACCAGTTCCAGGACAGGGATATCAGCCCCAGCATTTT.

This clonotype was detected many times. The gene calls are TRBV5-6 and TRBJ2-1, with 10 bases matching TRBD2. This CDR3 has 16 residues. Trimming took 5 bases from V and 8 from J; bases not matched to a gene: 13. Germline CDR1 reads SGHDT; CDR2 reads YYEEEE. DNA for the CDR3: TGTGCCAGCAGTCGTATCCCTAGCGGGAGTAACTATGAGCAGTTCTTC. This encodes CASSRIPSGSNYEQFF.

This clonotype was seen ten or more times. This sequence joins TRBV6-2 or TRBV6-3 and TRBJ2-7, with 9 bases aligning to TRBD1. Losses at the gene ends were 6 bases for V and 1 base for J; bases not matched to a gene: 7. Germline V CDR1 and CDR2: MNHEY, SVGEGT. The CDR3 runs 15 residues. CDR3 loop: CASSGGQGRSYEQYF. As DNA, the CDR3 is TGTGCCAGCAGCGGAGGACAGGGGAGATCCTACGAGCAGTACTTC.

This clonotype has only a few counts. The gene calls are TRBV6-2 or TRBV6-3 and TRBJ2-2, with 7 bases lining up with TRBD2. V shed 3 bases and J 0 bases; nucleotides not matched to a gene: 10. Germline lookup yields CDR1 MNHEY and CDR2 SVGEGT. This CDR3 is 18 amino acids long. The CDR3 sequence is CASSYIPGGAANTGELFF. In DNA form, the CDR3 reads TGTGCCAGCAGTTATATCCCGGGGGGAGCTGCGAACACCGGGGAGCTGTTTTTT.